The clone carrying this T cell receptor beta chain has just a few counts. Molecular barcoded adaptors covering alpha/delta and beta/gamma chains were used on roughly 400 ng RNA. MiXCR was run by TCRdb on the reads, yielding one entry per CDR3 protein. In the table there are tens of thousands of distinct CDR3 sequences, about 20% of which are singletons. From germline, CDR1 is LNHDA and CDR2 SQIVND (reference sequence). Trimming took 4 bases from V and 5 from J, leaving 15 bases between them. The CDR3 length is 15 residues. This specimen belongs to a study of read filtering for tumor transcriptome and immune sequencing.

Sequenced input: a population of CD138-negative cells sorted from bone marrow. The clonotype was recovered from a donor at least 40 years old with multiple myeloma. The V gene is TRBV19, the J gene TRBJ2-1; D remains ambiguous. The CDR3 loop reads CASSRRADSDNEQFF. The DNA for the CDR3 is TGTGCCAGTAGTAGACGGGCGGATTCTGACAATGAGCAGTTCTTC. The variable domain in full, with the rest retrieved from reference TRBV19 and TRBJ2-1, is DGGITQSPKYLFRKEGQNVTLSCEQNLNHDAMYWYRQDPGQGLRLIYYSQIVNDFQKGDIAEGYSVSREKKESFPLTVTSAQKNPTAFYLCASSRRADSDNEQFFGPGTRLTVL.